A selection of T cell receptor beta chains follows, all from one sample in a study of blood T cells in healthy people across ages. One entry per CDR3 protein results from TCRdb running MiXCR on the 5' RACE reads. The repertoire holds 1.2 million to 1.5 million distinct CDR3 sequences, with roughly 45% as singletons. The sample comprised blood. The receptors derive from a woman younger than 30 in good health. Both conserved end residues are part of each CDR3. Fields, in order: V gene, D gene, clone size, J gene, CDR3 protein, CDR3 DNA. The D gene is left open where the match is weak. Clone size, where shown, is once, few, many, or a class for clones that have expanded.

>TRBV7-9|-|-|TRBJ2-1
CAGSLSDNEQFF
TGTGCCGGCAGCTTATCCGACAATGAGCAATTCTTC
>TRBV7-2|TRBD1|-|TRBJ1-2
CASSLYQSRGQGYGYTF
TGTGCCAGCAGCTTATATCAGAGCAGGGGACAGGGCTATGGCTACACCTTC
>TRBV20-1|-|few|TRBJ2-7
CTGIGVEQYF
TGCACAGGAATCGGCGTCGAGCAGTACTTC
>TRBV11-2|-|few|TRBJ2-3
CASSLGSVDTQYF
TGTGCCAGCAGCTTAGGTTCGGTCGATACGCAGTATTTT
>TRBV7-6|-|many|TRBJ2-3
CASSRGRDTQYF
TGTGCCAGCAGCCGGGGCCGGGATACGCAGTATTTT
>TRBV6-5|-|-|TRBJ2-1
CASSLDRAAGNEQFF
TGTGCCAGCAGTTTAGACAGGGCAGCGGGTAATGAGCAGTTCTTC
>TRBV7-9|TRBD1|-|TRBJ1-2
CASSSGDRGPYGYTF
TGTGCCAGCAGCTCGGGGGACAGGGGACCCTATGGCTACACCTTC
>TRBV5-1|TRBD2|few|TRBJ2-3
CASSLSGAVTDTQYF
TGCGCCAGCAGCTTGAGCGGGGCGGTAACAGATACGCAGTATTTT
>TRBV15|TRBD1|-|TRBJ2-7
CATSSPGQGAHEKYF
TGTGCCACCAGCTCACCGGGACAGGGGGCCCACGAGAAGTACTTC
>TRBV6-5|-|-|TRBJ2-1
CASNPTGDSYNEQFF
TGTGCCAGCAATCCTACAGGGGACTCTTACAATGAGCAGTTCTTC
>TRBV20-1|TRBD2|few|TRBJ2-7
CSVLASGSDSSYEQYF
TGCAGTGTACTCGCCAGCGGGAGTGATAGCTCCTACGAGCAGTACTTC
>TRBV29-1|TRBD2|-|TRBJ2-7
CSVASSGAYEQYF
TGCAGCGTGGCATCTAGCGGTGCCTACGAGCAGTACTTC
>TRBV20-1|-|few|TRBJ2-7
CSARDQGFGNEQYF
TGCAGTGCTAGAGATCAGGGCTTCGGGAACGAGCAGTACTTC
>TRBV20-1|-|-|TRBJ1-5
CSARDSYYSNQPQHF
TGCAGTGCTAGAGATTCGTATTATAGCAATCAGCCCCAGCATTTT
>TRBV10-3|-|-|TRBJ2-5
CAISESYTTYKQYF
TGTGCCATCAGTGAGTCGTACACAACCTACAAGCAGTACTTC
>TRBV24-1|-|-|TRBJ2-3
CATSDLTGSGTDTQYF
TGTGCCACCAGTGACTTGACAGGATCTGGCACAGATACGCAGTATTTT
>TRBV18|TRBD1|few|TRBJ2-7
CASSPTGQGAGEQYF
TGTGCCAGCTCACCTACGGGACAGGGGGCCGGCGAGCAGTACTTC
>TRBV9|TRBD1|few|TRBJ1-1
CASSVSRDRLNTEAFF
TGTGCCAGCAGCGTGAGCCGGGACAGATTGAACACTGAAGCTTTCTTT
>TRBV10-3|-|-|TRBJ2-3
CAISEGGIETDTQYF
TGTGCCATCAGTGAGGGGGGGATTGAGACAGATACGCAGTATTTT
>TRBV29-1|TRBD2|-|TRBJ2-3
CSVEGTSRATDTQYF
TGCAGCGTTGAGGGGACTAGCAGGGCCACAGATACGCAGTATTTT
>TRBV24-1|TRBD1|-|TRBJ2-2
CATSDPGTGSVGELFF
TGTGCCACCAGTGATCCAGGGACAGGCAGCGTCGGGGAGCTGTTTTTT
>TRBV7-2|TRBD1|-|TRBJ2-3
CASSPDRAAGDTQYF
TGTGCCAGCAGCCCTGACAGGGCCGCGGGAGATACGCAGTATTTT
>TRBV20-1|TRBD2|few|TRBJ2-3
CSARDPRDYSTDTQYF
TGCAGTGCTAGAGATCCCAGGGACTACAGCACAGATACGCAGTATTTT
>TRBV4-1|TRBD2|few|TRBJ2-5
CASSQDSRSGGRRQETQYF
TGCGCCAGCAGCCAAGATTCCCGTAGCGGGGGGCGTCGACAAGAGACCCAGTACTTC
>TRBV2|TRBD1|few|TRBJ2-1
CASKDRDYNEQFF
TGTGCCAGCAAAGACAGGGATTACAATGAGCAGTTCTTC
>TRBV27|-|-|TRBJ2-6
CASGLGVGANVLTF
TGTGCCTCCGGGCTCGGGGTAGGGGCCAACGTCCTGACTTTC
>TRBV6-1|TRBD1|-|TRBJ2-3
CASSGDSPPRTDTQYF
TGTGCCAGCAGTGGGGACAGCCCCCCGAGGACAGATACGCAGTATTTT
>TRBV20-1|TRBD1|-|TRBJ2-3
CSAGGQGLGGTDTQYF
TGCAGTGCCGGCGGACAGGGGCTAGGCGGCACAGATACGCAGTATTTT
>TRBV12-3/TRBV12-4|-|once|TRBJ2-3
CASSSAAQTTDTQYF
TGTGCCAGCAGTTCCGCGGCGCAAACAACAGATACGCAGTATTTT
>TRBV7-9|-|-|TRBJ2-1
CASSLGAAGPRNEQFF
TGTGCCAGCAGCTTAGGGGCGGCAGGTCCGCGAAATGAGCAGTTCTTC
>TRBV20-1|TRBD2|few|TRBJ2-1
CSAAALREGLNEQFF
TGCAGTGCGGCGGCCTTGCGGGAGGGACTCAATGAGCAGTTCTTC
>TRBV6-1|TRBD1|few|TRBJ1-2
CASSEFTDRATGYTF
TGTGCCAGCAGTGAATTTACGGACAGGGCTACTGGCTACACCTTC
>TRBV9|TRBD2|-|TRBJ2-1
CASSTRRAGDGYNEQFF
TGTGCCAGCAGCACCCGACGAGCGGGAGATGGGTACAATGAGCAGTTCTTC
>TRBV2|TRBD1|few|TRBJ2-5
CASRRTGEYQETQYF
TGTGCCAGCAGAAGGACAGGGGAGTACCAAGAGACCCAGTACTTC
>TRBV12-3/TRBV12-4|TRBD2|few|TRBJ2-6
CASMGTSESSGANVLTF
TGTGCCAGCATGGGGACTAGCGAGAGCTCTGGGGCCAACGTCCTGACTTTC
>TRBV29-1|-|few|TRBJ2-2
CSGGSTGELFF
TGCAGCGGCGGATCAACCGGGGAGCTGTTTTTT
>TRBV25-1|-|few|TRBJ1-5
CASSEGVTQPQHF
TGTGCCAGCAGTGAAGGGGTGACTCAGCCCCAGCATTTT
>TRBV7-2|-|many|TRBJ2-4
CASSLESAIQYF
TGTGCCAGCAGCTTAGAGAGCGCCATTCAGTACTTC
>TRBV2|TRBD1|-|TRBJ1-2
CANRSRGGHYGYTF
TGTGCCAACAGGTCCAGGGGGGGACACTATGGCTACACCTTC
>TRBV15|-|-|TRBJ2-1
CATSLGPGISFDEQFF
TGTGCCACCAGCCTAGGACCGGGAATTAGTTTCGATGAGCAGTTCTTC
>TRBV10-3|TRBD2|few|TRBJ2-1
CAIGAGTTQYNEQFF
TGTGCCATCGGAGCCGGGACTACCCAATACAATGAGCAGTTCTTC
>TRBV12-1|-|-|TRBJ2-5
CASSFLRWAQYF
TGTGCCAGCAGCTTTCTTAGATGGGCGCAGTACTTC
>TRBV28|-|-|TRBJ1-2
CASSTSPSPYGYTF
TGTGCCAGCAGTACATCCCCCTCCCCGTATGGCTACACCTTC
>TRBV12-3/TRBV12-4|TRBD1|-|TRBJ2-1
CASDSGQGRGEQFF
TGTGCCAGCGACTCGGGACAGGGGAGGGGTGAGCAGTTCTTC